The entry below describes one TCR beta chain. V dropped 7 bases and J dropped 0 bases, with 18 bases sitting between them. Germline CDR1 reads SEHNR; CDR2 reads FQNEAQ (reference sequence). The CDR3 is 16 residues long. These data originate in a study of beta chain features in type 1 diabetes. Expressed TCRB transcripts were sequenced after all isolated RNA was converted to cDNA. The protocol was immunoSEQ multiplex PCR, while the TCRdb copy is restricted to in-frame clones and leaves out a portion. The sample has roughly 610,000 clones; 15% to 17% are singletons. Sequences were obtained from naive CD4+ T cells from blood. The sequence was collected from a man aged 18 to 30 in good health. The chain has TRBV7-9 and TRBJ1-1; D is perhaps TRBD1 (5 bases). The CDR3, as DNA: TGTGCCAGCACCCGGACAAGGGGTCGTATGAACACTGAAGCTTTCTTT. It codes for CASTRTRGRMNTEAFF.